Below are 8 T cell receptor beta chains sequenced from a single sample in a study of cytomegalovirus exposure and HLA in healthy donors. Assay: immunoSEQ multiplex PCR; the TCRdb copy retains only in-frame clones and omits some. The sample records about 43,000 clones, roughly 90% being singletons. The sequenced sample consisted of PBMCs. These receptors came from a man aged 18 to 29 in good health and CMV-seronegative.

The chain combines TRBV19 with TRBJ1-2; 8 bases map to TRBD1. J lost 4 bases, V lost 5 bases, and 6 bases had no gene match. CDR1 and CDR2 from the germline V gene are LNHDA and SQIVND (reference sequence). The CDR3 consists of 14 residues. The CDR3 DNA follows: TGTGCCAGTAGTCCCCGGACAGGGCGCTATGGCTACACCTTC. Translation gives CASSPRTGRYGYTF.

The V and J genes are TRBV7-2 and TRBJ2-2; 7 nucleotides agree with TRBD2. The CDR3 covers 14 residues. Trimming took 1 base from V and 6 from J; bases not matched to a gene: 2. Germline lookup yields CDR1 SGHTA and CDR2 FQGNSA. CDR3 sequence (DNA): TGTGCCAGCAGCTTAGATGGGAGGGCCGGGGAGCTGTTTTTT. Protein: CASSLDGRAGELFF.

This clone has a handful of counts. The chain links TRBV15 to TRBJ2-7; 8 bases are shared with TRBD2. This CDR3 spans 16 amino acids. Germline V gives CDR1 LNHNV, CDR2 YYDKDF (reference sequence). J was trimmed by 2 bases and V by 3 bases; bases with no gene match: 9. The CDR3 spells CATSRANALAAYEQYF. CDR3 in DNA: TGTGCCACCAGCAGGGCTAACGCACTAGCGGCCTACGAGCAGTACTTC.

This clone has just one count. This chain joins TRBV6-5 and TRBJ1-1, with a possible D match to TRBD1 (6 bases). The length of the CDR3 is 13 residues. The V end lost 6 bases, the J end lost 3 bases, and 11 bases lay between the germline ends. Per the germline V gene, CDR1 is MNHEY and CDR2 is SVGAGI. CDR3: CASRPGHHTEAFF. CDR3 sequence (DNA): TGTGCCAGCAGGCCGGGACACCACACTGAAGCTTTCTTT.

This clone appeared once. The rearrangement links TRBV27 to TRBJ1-2; a possible D gene is TRBD1 (5 bases). The germline V and J ends were trimmed by 0 bases and 5 bases, with 10 bases remaining between them. This CDR3 comprises 14 residues. Germline-derived CDR1 and CDR2 are MNHEY and SMNVEV (reference sequence). CDR3 sequence (DNA): TGTGCCAGCAGTTTATCTTGGGGGGGGTATGGCTACACCTTC. It yields the protein CASSLSWGGYGYTF.

V gene TRBV25-1 combines with J gene TRBJ2-5; 8 bases align to TRBD2. The CDR3 runs 14 residues. CDR1 MGHDK and CDR2 SYGVNS come from the germline V gene. Trimming at V came to 4 bases and at J to 4 bases, leaving 5 bases not matched to a gene. The CDR3 reads CASSGVSGVETQYF. CDR3 bases: TGTGCCAGCAGTGGGGTTAGCGGGGTAGAGACCCAGTACTTC. Full variable domain (rest looked up from reference TRBV25-1 and TRBJ2-5): EADIYQTPRYLVIGTGKKITLECSQTMGHDKMYWYQQDPGMELHLIHYSYGVNSTEKGDLSSESTVSRIRTEHFPLTLESARPSHTSQYLCASSGVSGVETQYFGPGTRLLVL.

V is TRBV5-6 and J is TRBJ1-1, with 7 bases fitting TRBD1. CDR3 size: 14 residues. V shed 1 base and J 4 bases; nucleotides not matched to a gene: 4. Germline V gives CDR1 SGHDT, CDR2 YYEEEE. The CDR3 DNA follows: TGTGCCAGCAGCTTGCTGAACAGGGGCACTGAAGCTTTCTTT. This codes for CASSLLNRGTEAFF.

The V call is TRBV7-9, the J call TRBJ2-2; 9 nucleotides align to TRBD2. Germline V gene data show CDR1 as SEHNR and CDR2 as FQNEAQ (reference sequence). The V gene end was trimmed by 5 bases and the J gene end by 4 bases; junction bases not matched to a gene: 5. This CDR3 has 15 amino acids. CDR3 sequence (DNA): TGTGCCAGCAGCATTAGCGGGAGCGGCACCGGGGAGCTGTTTTTT. Encoded protein: CASSISGSGTGELFF.